This paragraph reports one TCR beta chain. Its cognate antigen is unknown. V was clipped by 3 bases and J by 2 bases, with 10 bases between them. Germline V gene lookup returns CDR1 KGHSH and CDR2 LQKENI. The CDR3 loop spans 15 amino acids. This sample stems from a study of cytomegalovirus exposure and HLA in healthy donors. Study outcomes and limitations: CMV serostatus stood as the only immune exposure information on hand. Reports showed the classifier diagnosing cytomegalovirus status with high specificity and sensitivity. When the data were analyzed later, several of the most significant clusters appeared to be linked to common viral pathogens.

The PCR made use of 60 Vbeta and 13 Jbeta primers. Per the study methods: Roughly 9.9 million shared chains were among the roughly 78 million unique TCR beta chains that a later analysis counted. Using immunoSEQ multiplex PCR, the repertoire was profiled, and TCRdb retains in-frame clones only, with some absent. V and J calls and clone size are given by that table; D and trimming were obtained from the DNA. The data contain tens of thousands of clones, 64% of them seen just once; the ten biggest clones take up roughly 2%. The receptor was derived from a human donor in good health. The V and J genes are TRBV18 and TRBJ2-2, with a tentative D call TRBD2 (5 bases). Material for sequencing was PBMCs. The CDR3 protein is CASSPPGFNTGELFF. CDR3 bases: TGTGCCAGCTCACCTCCGGGATTCAACACCGGGGAGCTGTTTTTT.